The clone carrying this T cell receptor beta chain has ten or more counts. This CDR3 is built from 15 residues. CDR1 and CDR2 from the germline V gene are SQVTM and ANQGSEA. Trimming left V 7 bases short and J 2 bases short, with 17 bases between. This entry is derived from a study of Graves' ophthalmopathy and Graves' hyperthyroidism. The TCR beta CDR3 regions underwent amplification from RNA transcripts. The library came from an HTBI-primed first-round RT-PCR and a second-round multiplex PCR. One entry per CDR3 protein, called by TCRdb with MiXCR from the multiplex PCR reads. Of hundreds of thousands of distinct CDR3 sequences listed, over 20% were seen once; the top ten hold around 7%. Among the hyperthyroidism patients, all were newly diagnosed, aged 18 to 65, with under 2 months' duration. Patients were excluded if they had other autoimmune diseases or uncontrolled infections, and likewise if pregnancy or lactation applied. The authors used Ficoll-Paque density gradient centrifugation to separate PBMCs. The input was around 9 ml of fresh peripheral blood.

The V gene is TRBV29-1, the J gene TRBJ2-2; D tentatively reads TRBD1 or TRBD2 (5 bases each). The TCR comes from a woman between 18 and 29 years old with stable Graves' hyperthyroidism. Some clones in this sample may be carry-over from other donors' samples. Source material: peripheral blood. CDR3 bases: TGCAGCGCCCGGGCTGGGACGGTAAACACCGGGGAGCTGTTTTTT. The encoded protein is CSARAGTVNTGELFF.